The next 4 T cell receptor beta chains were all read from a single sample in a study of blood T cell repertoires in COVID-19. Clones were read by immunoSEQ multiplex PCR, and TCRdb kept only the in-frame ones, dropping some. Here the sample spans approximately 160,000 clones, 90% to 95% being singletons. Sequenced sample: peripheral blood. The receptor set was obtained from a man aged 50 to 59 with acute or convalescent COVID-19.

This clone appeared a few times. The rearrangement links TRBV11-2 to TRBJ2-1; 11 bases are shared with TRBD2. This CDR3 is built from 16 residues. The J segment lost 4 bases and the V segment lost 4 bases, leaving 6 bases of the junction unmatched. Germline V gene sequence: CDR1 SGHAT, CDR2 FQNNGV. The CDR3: CASSSYSGREYNEQFF. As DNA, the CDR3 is TGTGCCAGCAGCTCCTATAGCGGGAGGGAATACAATGAGCAGTTCTTC.

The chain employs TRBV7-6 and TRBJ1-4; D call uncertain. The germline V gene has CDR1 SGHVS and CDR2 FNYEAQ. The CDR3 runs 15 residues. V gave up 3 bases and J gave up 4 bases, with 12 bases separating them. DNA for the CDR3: TGTGCCAGCAGCTTCTCCGCACAAGTTAATGAAAAACTGTTTTTT. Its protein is CASSFSAQVNEKLFF.

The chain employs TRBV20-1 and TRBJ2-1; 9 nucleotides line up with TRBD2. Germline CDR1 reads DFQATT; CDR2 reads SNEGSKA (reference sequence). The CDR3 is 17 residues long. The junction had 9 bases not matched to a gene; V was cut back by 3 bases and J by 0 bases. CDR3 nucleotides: TGCAGTGCTAGTCGGCTAGCGGGGCCGAGCTCCTACAATGAGCAGTTCTTC. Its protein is CSASRLAGPSSYNEQFF.

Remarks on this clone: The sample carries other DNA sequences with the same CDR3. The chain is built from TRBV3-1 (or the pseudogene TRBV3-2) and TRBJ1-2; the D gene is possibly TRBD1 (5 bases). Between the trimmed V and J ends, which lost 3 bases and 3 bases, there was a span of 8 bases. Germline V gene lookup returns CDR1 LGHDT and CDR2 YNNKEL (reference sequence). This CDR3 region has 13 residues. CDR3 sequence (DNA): TGTGCCAGCAGCCACGGGACTGACTATGGCTACACCTTC. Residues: CASSHGTDYGYTF.